The clone carrying this TCR beta chain came up many times. What it recognizes is unknown. This specimen belongs to a study of T cell responses to AZD1222 COVID-19 vaccine. Study-level findings and limits: Females made up more of the donors, who were largely white British, and clonal diversity may have come out too low.

V shed 2 bases and J shed 1 base, with 14 bases lying between them. The CDR3 runs to 16 residues. The germline V gene encodes CDR1 SGHTA and CDR2 FQGTGA. Clones were sequenced by immunoSEQ multiplex PCR, and TCRdb holds only the in-frame ones, with some missing. The sample consists of 90,000 to 150,000 clones, roughly 90% of them appearing once. The V gene is TRBV7-3, the J gene TRBJ1-1, with D maybe TRBD1 (6 bases). This TCR was recovered from an adult in good health. This material consisted of peripheral blood, taken on day 0 of AZD1222 vaccination. The CDR3 bases are TGTGCCAGCAGCTTAGGTTCATCAGGGGAGAACACTGAAGCTTTCTTT. Its protein is CASSLGSSGENTEAFF.